What follows are 18 T cell receptor beta chains derived from one specimen sequenced in a study of breast tumors, draining lymph nodes, adjacent tissues (dated by TCRdb to the mid-2010s). The axillary draining lymph nodes of breast cancer patients were the source of the lymph node samples. Library method: multiplex PCR. The sequencer was an Illumina HiSeq 2000. In-frame beta chains were kept once TCRdb had trimmed the public reads at Q25 with fastp and called clones with MiXCR. All rows with the same CDR3 protein become a single entry with the most common DNA and genes. In this sample the table shows approximately 130,000 distinct CDR3 sequences, about 20% of which occur a single time. The top ten clonotypes cover around 2.2% of the sample. The sample consisted of axillary lymph node tissue. The source is a female donor with breast cancer. Some clones in this sample may be carry-over from other donors' samples.

A word on this clonotype: A much larger clone lies one base from this, so it may be a read error. V usage is TRBV2 and J usage is TRBJ1-2; TRBD1 aligns across 10 bases. The CDR3 runs 14 residues. V gave up 8 bases and J gave up 7 bases; unmatched junction bases: 10. Germline V CDR1 and CDR2: SNHLY, FYNNEI. CDR3 residues: CASGPTGGSGGYTF. The CDR3, as DNA: TGTGCCAGCGGTCCGACAGGGGGCTCCGGTGGCTACACCTTC.

Details on this clonotype: Lacking the conserved final phenylalanine or tryptophan, this CDR3 likely reflects a read error. This rearrangement joins TRBV29-1 to TRBJ1-1; D gene uncertain. Germline V gene sequence: CDR1 SQVTM, CDR2 ANQGSEA. This CDR3 is built from 16 residues. Trimming left V 1 base short and J 4 bases short, with 19 bases between. This CDR3 reads CSVEAVSTSLGTEAFL. CDR3 sequence (DNA): TGCAGCGTTGAAGCCGTTTCGACAAGCCTGGGCACTGAAGCTTTCCTT.

The chain has TRBV14 and TRBJ2-7; D is unresolved. CDR1 and CDR2 from the germline V gene are SGHDN and FVKESK. The CDR3 is 14 amino acids. V gave up 1 base and J gave up 0 bases, with 7 bases separating them. CDR3 DNA sequence: TGTGCCAGCAGCCAAGTTGCTAGCTCCTACGAGCAGTACTTC. As protein: CASSQVASSYEQYF. Filled out from reference TRBV14 and TRBJ2-7, the complete variable domain reads EAGVTQFPSHSVIEKGQTVTLRCDPISGHDNLYWYRRVMGKEIKFLLHFVKESKQDESGMPNNRFLAERTGGTYSTLKVQPAELEDSGVYFCASSQVASSYEQYFGPGTRLTVT.

Comments on this clonotype: This clone may be a read error of a much larger clone one base away. V gene TRBV27 combines with J gene TRBJ2-7; D is unresolved. V dropped 4 bases and J dropped 2 bases, with 15 bases sitting between them. The CDR3 covers 15 residues. The germline CDR1 and CDR2 sequences are MNHEY and SMNVEV (reference sequence). The CDR3 spells CASSSSSSQPYEQYF. The CDR3, as DNA: TGTGCCAGCAGTTCATCGTCGAGTCAACCCTACGAGCAGTACTTC.

This clonotype was recorded many times. V is TRBV20-1 and J is TRBJ2-1; 8 positions agree with TRBD2. Germline V gene lookup returns CDR1 DFQATT and CDR2 SNEGSKA (reference sequence). V lost 5 bases to trimming and J lost 9 bases; unmatched junction nucleotides: 6. This CDR3 is 12 amino acids long. CDR3 loop: CSADKAGAEQFF. CDR3 DNA sequence: TGCAGTGCTGACAAAGCGGGAGCTGAGCAGTTCTTC.

The sample holds many counts of this clonotype. The chain couples TRBV7-2 to TRBJ2-7, with 8 bases lining up with TRBD1. Germline assignment: CDR1 SGHTA and CDR2 FQGNSA. The length of the CDR3 is 15 residues. Trimming removed 6 bases from V and 3 bases from J; junction bases left unmatched: 10. CDR3 sequence reads: CASSRTGTGNYEQYF. In DNA, the CDR3 is TGTGCCAGCAGTCGCACCGGGACAGGAAACTACGAGCAGTACTTC.

At least ten counts were recorded for this clonotype. The chain is built from TRBV19 and TRBJ2-5; D unclear. Germline V lookup: CDR1 LNHDA, CDR2 SQIVND (reference sequence). This CDR3 has 14 amino acids. Trimming stripped 5 bases from V and 4 bases from J, with 14 bases between. The CDR3 loop is CASSVASVRETQYF. CDR3 DNA sequence: TGTGCCAGTAGTGTCGCCAGCGTGAGAGAGACCCAGTACTTC.

There are many counts of this clonotype. The V call is TRBV15, the J call TRBJ1-4; D not resolved. CDR1 LNHNV and CDR2 YYDKDF come from the germline V gene (reference sequence). The CDR3 totals 14 residues. Trimming pared 3 bases from V and 4 bases from J, leaving 9 bases between. Written as DNA, the CDR3 is TGTGCCACCAGCAGTAGGTTGGGTAATGAAAAACTGTTTTTT. This gives the protein CATSSRLGNEKLFF.

This clonotype showed up many times. The chain has TRBV2 and TRBJ2-1; D is perhaps TRBD2 (6 bases). The V end lost 8 bases, the J end lost 1 base, and 12 bases lay between the germline ends. This CDR3 spans 14 amino acids. Germline lookup yields CDR1 SNHLY and CDR2 FYNNEI. The CDR3 is CASALALSYNEQFF. The CDR3 coding sequence is TGTGCCAGCGCACTAGCCCTGTCCTACAATGAGCAGTTCTTC.

This clonotype was seen ten or more times. The rearrangement uses TRBV7-2 and TRBJ2-7; 15 positions match TRBD2. J was trimmed by 0 bases and V by 1 base; bases with no gene match: 4. Per germline, CDR1 SGHTA and CDR2 FQGNSA. The CDR3 totals 18 residues. The CDR3 protein is CASSLVGLAGGSSYEQYF. CDR3 DNA: TGTGCCAGCAGCTTAGTGGGACTAGCGGGAGGTAGCTCCTACGAGCAGTACTTC. The full variable domain, rest sourced from reference TRBV7-2 and TRBJ2-7, is GAGVSQSPSNKVTEKGKDVELRCDPISGHTALYWYRQSLGQGLEFLIYFQGNSAPDKSGLPSDRFSAERTGGSVSTLTIQRTQQEDSAVYLCASSLVGLAGGSSYEQYFGPGTRLTVT.

This clonotype was observed at least ten times. This sequence joins TRBV6-6 and TRBJ2-2; the D is unclear. V shed 0 bases and J shed 4 bases, with 6 bases lying between them. Germline V gene sequence: CDR1 MNHNY, CDR2 SVGAGI (reference sequence). The CDR3 covers 14 residues. In DNA form, the CDR3 reads TGTGCCAGCAGTTACTCGGAAAGCACCGGGGAGCTGTTTTTT. It codes for CASSYSESTGELFF.

Ten or more counts support this clonotype. The rearrangement uses TRBV9 and TRBJ2-7; perhaps TRBD2 as D (5 bases). Between the trimmed V and J ends, which lost 4 bases and 1 base, there was a span of 12 bases. From germline, CDR1 is SGDLS and CDR2 YYNGEE. The length of the CDR3 is 14 residues. CDR3 sequence: CASSLGAGSYEQYF. The CDR3 nucleotides read TGTGCCAGCAGCCTGGGCGCGGGTTCCTACGAGCAGTACTTC.

Comments on this clonotype: Being one base from a much bigger clone, this may be a read error. This chain links TRBV6-5 with TRBJ1-2, with TRBD1 as a possible D gene (6 bases). This CDR3 comprises 13 residues. Germline V gene lookup returns CDR1 MNHEY and CDR2 SVGAGI. The CDR3 protein is CARSPDRIYGYTF. The CDR3 coding sequence is TGTGCCCGCAGTCCCGACAGGATCTATGGCTACACCTTC.

In its sample, this clonotype was seen many times. J is TRBJ2-7 and V is TRBV20-1, with D perhaps TRBD2 (6 bases). The CDR3 extends over 13 amino acids. Germline CDR1 and CDR2: DFQATT and SNEGSKA (reference sequence). V was clipped by 6 bases and J by 2 bases, with 14 bases between them. The CDR3 loop is CSAIAEDAYEQYF. The CDR3 DNA reads as TGCAGTGCGATAGCGGAGGATGCCTACGAGCAGTACTTC.

Many counts were recorded for this clonotype. The chain has TRBV27 and TRBJ2-7; TRBD2 aligns across 10 bases. Losses at the gene ends were 3 bases for V and 5 bases for J; bases not matched to a gene: 1. The CDR3 is 13 amino acids. Germline V CDR1 and CDR2: MNHEY, SMNVEV (reference sequence). The CDR3 coding sequence is TGTGCCAGCAGTTTGGGACTAGCGAACGAGCAGTACTTC. Residues: CASSLGLANEQYF.

In its sample, this clonotype was seen many times. The V call is TRBV20-1, the J call TRBJ2-2; 10 bases are shared with TRBD1. The CDR3 covers 18 residues. Germline CDR1 reads DFQATT; CDR2 reads SNEGSKA (reference sequence). V shed 0 bases and J 2 bases; nucleotides not matched to a gene: 9. The CDR3, as DNA: TGCAGTGCTAGAGACCTAGGGGACAGGGGCCACAACACCGGGGAGCTGTTTTTT. Translated, it gives CSARDLGDRGHNTGELFF.

This clonotype was seen at least ten times. The gene calls are TRBV20-1 and TRBJ2-5, with 11 bases identical to TRBD2. CDR3 length: 15 amino acids. The V gene end was trimmed by 1 base and the J gene end by 4 bases; junction bases not matched to a gene: 5. Germline V lookup: CDR1 DFQATT, CDR2 SNEGSKA (reference sequence). CDR3 region: CSARVAGGISETQYF. CDR3 nucleotide sequence: TGCAGTGCTAGAGTAGCGGGAGGGATATCAGAGACCCAGTACTTC.

In its sample, this clonotype was seen many times. The gene calls are TRBV5-1 and TRBJ2-1; 9 positions match TRBD2. Germline values: CDR1 SGHRS, CDR2 YFSETQ. The CDR3 loop spans 15 amino acids. J was trimmed by 9 bases and V by 4 bases; bases with no gene match: 11. The CDR3, as DNA: TGCGCCAGCAGCCCGACTAGCGGACGGCCGGGTGAGCAGTTCTTC. Translating gives CASSPTSGRPGEQFF.